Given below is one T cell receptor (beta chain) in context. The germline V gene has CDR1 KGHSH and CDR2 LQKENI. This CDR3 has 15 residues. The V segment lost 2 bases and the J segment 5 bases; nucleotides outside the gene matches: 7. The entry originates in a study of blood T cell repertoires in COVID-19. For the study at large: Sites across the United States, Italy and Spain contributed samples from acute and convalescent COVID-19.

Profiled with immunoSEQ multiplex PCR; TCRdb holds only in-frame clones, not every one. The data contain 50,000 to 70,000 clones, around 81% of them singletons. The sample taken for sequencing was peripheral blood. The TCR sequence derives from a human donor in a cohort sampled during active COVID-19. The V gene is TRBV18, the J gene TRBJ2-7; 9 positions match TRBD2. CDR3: CASSPNDGGGDEQYF. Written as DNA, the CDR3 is TGTGCCAGCTCACCAAATGATGGCGGGGGGGACGAGCAGTACTTC.